A single sample gave rise to the 15 T cell receptor beta chains below, sequenced in a study of cytomegalovirus exposure and HLA in healthy donors (dated by TCRdb to about 2017). The library was prepared using the immunoSEQ multiplex PCR assay. A mixture of 60 forward primers for TCR Vbeta segments and 13 reverse primers for TCR Jbeta segments was used in the multiplex PCR. What TCRdb holds here is the immuneACCESS table cut down to in-frame rearrangements. Part of the clones is not present; checked against another copy, under half of the missing clones reflect an unresolved V gene, and the others are unexplained. The sample yields 150,000 to 200,000 clones; over 80% were counted once. The ten biggest clones cover 1.5% of the sample. The specimen was PBMCs. The receptors originated from a man in his forties or fifties in good health and CMV-seronegative.

This sequence joins TRBV28 and TRBJ1-1, with D possibly matching TRBD1 (5 bases). This CDR3 is 13 amino acids long. The V end was cut by 11 bases, the J end by 0 bases, with 13 bases between. From germline, CDR1 is MDHEN and CDR2 SYDVKM. This chain's CDR3 is CAAGGGMNTEAFF. CDR3 sequence (DNA): TGTGCCGCCGGGGGGGGGATGAACACTGAAGCTTTCTTT. Together with reference TRBV28 and TRBJ1-1, the CDR3 gives the full variable domain: DVKVTQSSRYLVKRTGEKVFLECVQDMDHENMFWYRQDPGLGLRLIYFSYDVKMKEKGDIPEGYSVSREKKERFSLILESASTNQTSMYLCAAGGGMNTEAFFGQGTRLTVV.

The genes are TRBV6-5 and TRBJ1-2; D is ambiguous. V was shortened by 2 bases and J by 2 bases, with 3 bases between the two germline ends. Germline V lookup: CDR1 MNHEY, CDR2 SVGAGI. This CDR3 contains 12 residues. The CDR3: CASSYRNYGYTF. The CDR3 DNA follows: TGTGCCAGCAGTTACCGGAACTATGGCTACACCTTC.

The rearrangement links TRBV5-1 to TRBJ2-1; 11 nucleotides line up with TRBD2. Germline V lookup: CDR1 SGHRS, CDR2 YFSETQ. The CDR3 has 15 residues. V was pared by 3 bases and J by 6 bases, with 5 bases of the junction left unmatched. CDR3 coding DNA: TGCGCCAGCAGCTCCAGACTAGCGGGAATCAATGAGCAGTTCTTC. It codes for CASSSRLAGINEQFF.

The chain employs TRBV28 and TRBJ2-1; TRBD2 agrees at 8 bases. The CDR3 has 16 amino acids. J lost 5 bases, V lost 5 bases, and 11 bases had no gene match. Germline V gene sequence: CDR1 MDHEN, CDR2 SYDVKM. CDR3 protein: CASSPLSGGQDNEQFF. The CDR3, as DNA: TGTGCCAGCAGTCCTTTGAGCGGGGGCCAAGACAATGAGCAGTTCTTC.

This sequence joins TRBV7-8 and TRBJ1-2; D unresolved. Trimming pared 5 bases from V and 7 bases from J, leaving 20 bases between. CDR1 SGHVS and CDR2 FQNEAQ come from the germline V gene. CDR3 length equals 15 residues. The CDR3 loop is CASSQREGPLGGYTF. The CDR3 DNA sequence: TGTGCCAGCAGCCAAAGAGAGGGCCCCCTCGGTGGCTACACCTTC.

The rearrangement uses TRBV30 and TRBJ1-5; D gene uncertain. V lost 2 bases to trimming and J lost 9 bases, with 8 bases between them. The CDR3 is made up of 11 amino acids. The germline V gene encodes CDR1 GTSNPN and CDR2 SVGIG (reference sequence). In DNA form, the CDR3 reads TGTGCCTGGAGTCCGAGGCGGCCCCAGCATTTT. Protein sequence: CAWSPRRPQHF.

The V call is TRBV6-1, the J call TRBJ2-3, with TRBD1 matching over 7 bases. CDR3 length: 15 amino acids. After removal of 7 bases from V and 1 base from J, the junction contained 8 bases not matched to a gene. Germline V gene data show CDR1 as MNHNS and CDR2 as SASEGT. The CDR3 sequence is CASTLQGSRTDTQYF. The CDR3 DNA sequence: TGTGCCAGCACGCTACAGGGGTCCCGCACAGATACGCAGTATTTT.

This chain links TRBV9 with TRBJ1-5; D gene uncertain. This CDR3 spans 15 amino acids. The ends were cut back, 0 bases at V and 1 base at J, with 8 bases in the middle. The germline V gene encodes CDR1 SGDLS and CDR2 YYNGEE. The CDR3 sequence: CASSVGLESNQPQHF. The CDR3, as DNA: TGTGCCAGCAGCGTAGGGCTAGAGAGCAATCAGCCCCAGCATTTT.

The chain is built from TRBV27 and TRBJ2-7, with 12 positions matching TRBD1. V lost 9 bases and J lost 5; bases outside the gene matches: 8. CDR1 and CDR2 from the germline V gene are MNHEY and SMNVEV (reference sequence). This CDR3 region has 14 residues. CDR3 sequence reads: CARKNRDRGHEQYF. The CDR3 DNA follows: TGTGCCAGGAAGAACCGGGACAGGGGGCACGAGCAGTACTTC.

The sample holds a few counts of this clone. This chain joins TRBV9 and TRBJ1-2; 7 nucleotides line up with TRBD1. Germline V gene lookup returns CDR1 SGDLS and CDR2 YYNGEE. The trim removed 6 bases at V and 4 bases at J, leaving 9 bases unmatched. The CDR3 totals 14 residues. The CDR3 loop reads CASNYGDSPYGYTF. The CDR3 coding sequence is TGTGCCAGCAACTATGGGGACAGCCCCTATGGCTACACCTTC. Full variable domain (missing parts from reference TRBV9 and TRBJ1-2): DSGVTQTPKHLITATGQRVTLRCSPRSGDLSVYWYQQSLDQGLQFLIQYYNGEERAKGNILERFSAQQFPDLHSELNLSSLELGDSALYFCASNYGDSPYGYTFGSGTRLTVV.

The chain recombines TRBV6-6 with TRBJ2-2, with 7 positions matching TRBD2. The CDR3 extends over 16 amino acids. Germline CDR1 is MNHNY and CDR2 is SVGAGI (reference sequence). Trimming cost V 7 bases and J 1 base; bases outside gene matches: 9. The CDR3 reads CASTQMGRGNTGELFF. The CDR3 DNA sequence: TGTGCCAGCACTCAAATGGGGAGGGGGAACACCGGGGAGCTGTTTTTT.

The chain has TRBV27 and TRBJ2-7, with 7 nucleotides matching TRBD2. This CDR3 has 14 amino acids. V lost 7 bases to trimming and J lost 4 bases; unmatched junction nucleotides: 10. Germline values: CDR1 MNHEY, CDR2 SMNVEV (reference sequence). This chain's CDR3 is CASTKAGLLYEQYF. CDR3 sequence (DNA): TGTGCCAGCACTAAAGCGGGACTCCTTTACGAGCAGTACTTC.

The V call is TRBV29-1, the J call TRBJ1-2; TRBD1 might be the D (6 bases). This CDR3 is 14 amino acids long. CDR1 and CDR2 from the germline V gene are SQVTM and ANQGSEA. Trimming removed 3 bases from V and 0 bases from J, with 11 bases in between. CDR3 nucleotide sequence: TGCAGCGTTGATACAGGGACATCTAACTATGGCTACACCTTC. This sequence encodes CSVDTGTSNYGYTF.

The V and J genes are TRBV19 and TRBJ2-4, with 11 bases fitting TRBD1. Germline V gene lookup returns CDR1 LNHDA and CDR2 SQIVND (reference sequence). The CDR3 has 17 amino acids. The V segment lost 4 bases and the J segment 8 bases; nucleotides outside the gene matches: 13. CDR3 DNA: TGTGCCAGTAGTACCATCCTAGGACAGGGGGCGAGGGACATTCAGTACTTC. Translating gives CASSTILGQGARDIQYF. Drawing the rest from reference TRBV19 and TRBJ2-4, the complete variable domain is DGGITQSPKYLFRKEGQNVTLSCEQNLNHDAMYWYRQDPGQGLRLIYYSQIVNDFQKGDIAEGYSVSREKKESFPLTVTSAQKNPTAFYLCASSTILGQGARDIQYFGAGTRLSVL.

The sample holds a few counts of this clone. The chain is built from TRBV30 and TRBJ1-5; 9 bases are a match to TRBD1. The CDR3 loop spans 16 amino acids. V trimming: 0 bases; J trimming: 7 bases; junction bases outside the gene matches: 10. Germline V CDR1 and CDR2: GTSNPN, SVGIG (reference sequence). CDR3 protein: CAWSVRGQGIWQPQHF. In nucleotides, the CDR3 is TGTGCCTGGAGTGTACGGGGACAGGGTATTTGGCAGCCCCAGCATTTT.